This T cell receptor (beta chain) was identified during a study of T-cell memory formation after mild COVID-19. This clonotype came up a few times. Germline loops: CDR1 DFQATT, CDR2 SNEGSKA (reference sequence). V shed 6 bases, J shed 6 bases, and the junction held 7 bases outside the gene matches. The length of the CDR3 is 14 residues. One entry per CDR3 protein, called by TCRdb with MiXCR from the 5' RACE reads. The repertoire consists of about 210,000 distinct CDR3 sequences, with about 10% occurring once and the leading ten covering less than 4%. The receptor comes from a man between 18 and 35 years old who had mild COVID-19 (a few samples of this study predate the infection). Cell type and time point are not known. The chain combines TRBV20-1 with TRBJ1-4; the match to TRBD1 covers 10 bases. The specimen was PBMCs or a T cell subset sorted from them (not recorded which). This CDR3 is CSASSGTGDEKLFF. CDR3 in DNA: TGCAGTGCCAGTTCCGGGACAGGGGATGAAAAACTGTTTTTT.